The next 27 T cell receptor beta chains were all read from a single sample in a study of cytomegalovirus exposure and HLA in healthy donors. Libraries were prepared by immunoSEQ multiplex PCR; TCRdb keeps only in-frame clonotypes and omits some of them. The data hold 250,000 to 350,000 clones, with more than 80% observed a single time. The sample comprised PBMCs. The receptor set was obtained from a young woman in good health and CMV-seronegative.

The CDR3 loop reads CASSQGQVTVDGYTF. The CDR3 DNA reads as TGCGCCAGCAGCCAAGGACAGGTGACGGTAGATGGCTACACCTTC. This sequence joins TRBV4-1 and TRBJ1-2; perhaps TRBD1 as D (6 bases). CDR1 and CDR2 from the germline V gene are MGHRA and YSYEKL. This CDR3 is 15 amino acids long. Trimming stripped 1 base from V and 6 bases from J, with 15 bases between.

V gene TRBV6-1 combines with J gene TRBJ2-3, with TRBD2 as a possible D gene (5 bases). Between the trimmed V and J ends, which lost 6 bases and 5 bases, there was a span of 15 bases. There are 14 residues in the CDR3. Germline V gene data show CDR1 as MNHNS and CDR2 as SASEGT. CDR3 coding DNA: TGTGCCAGCAGAGATACTGACCGGGGAGATACGCAGTATTTT. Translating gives CASRDTDRGDTQYF.

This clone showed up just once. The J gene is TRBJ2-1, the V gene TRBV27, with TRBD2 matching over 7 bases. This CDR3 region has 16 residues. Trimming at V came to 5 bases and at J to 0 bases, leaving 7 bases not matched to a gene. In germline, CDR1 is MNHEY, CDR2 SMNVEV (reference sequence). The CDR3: CASSTLGGTSYNEQFF. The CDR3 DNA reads TGTGCCAGCAGTACCCTCGGGGGGACCTCCTACAATGAGCAGTTCTTC.

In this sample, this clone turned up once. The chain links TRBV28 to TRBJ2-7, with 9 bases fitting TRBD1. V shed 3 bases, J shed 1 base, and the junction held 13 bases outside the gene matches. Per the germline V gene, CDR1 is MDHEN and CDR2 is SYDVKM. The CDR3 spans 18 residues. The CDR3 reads CASSFSGNPGQGSYEQYF. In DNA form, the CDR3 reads TGTGCCAGCAGTTTTTCCGGCAACCCGGGACAGGGTTCCTACGAGCAGTACTTC.

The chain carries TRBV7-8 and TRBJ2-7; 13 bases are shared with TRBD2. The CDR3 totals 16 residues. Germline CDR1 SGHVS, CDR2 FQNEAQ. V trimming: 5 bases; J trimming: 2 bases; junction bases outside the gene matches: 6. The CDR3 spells CASSVRLAGGPYEQYF. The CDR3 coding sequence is TGTGCCAGCAGCGTCCGACTAGCGGGAGGACCCTACGAGCAGTACTTC.

The CDR3 DNA reads as TGTGCCAGCTCACCACCGACTAGCGGGGTAAAAGAGACCCAGTACTTC. This encodes CASSPPTSGVKETQYF. The chain recombines TRBV18 with TRBJ2-5; TRBD2 aligns across 11 bases. The CDR3 consists of 16 residues. Germline V gene data show CDR1 as KGHSH and CDR2 as LQKENI. V was pared by 0 bases and J by 3 bases, with 3 bases of the junction left unmatched.

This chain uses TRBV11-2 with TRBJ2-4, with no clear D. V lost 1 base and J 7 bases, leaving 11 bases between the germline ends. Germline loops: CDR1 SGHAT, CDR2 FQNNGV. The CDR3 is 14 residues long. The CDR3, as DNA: TGTGCCAGCAGCTTAGTCCCCCCACGGAACATTCAGTACTTC. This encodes CASSLVPPRNIQYF. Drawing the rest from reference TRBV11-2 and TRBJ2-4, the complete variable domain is EAGVAQSPRYKIIEKRQSVAFWCNPISGHATLYWYQQILGQGPKLLIQFQNNGVVDDSQLPKDRFSAERLKGVDSTLKIQPAKLEDSAVYLCASSLVPPRNIQYFGAGTRLSVL.

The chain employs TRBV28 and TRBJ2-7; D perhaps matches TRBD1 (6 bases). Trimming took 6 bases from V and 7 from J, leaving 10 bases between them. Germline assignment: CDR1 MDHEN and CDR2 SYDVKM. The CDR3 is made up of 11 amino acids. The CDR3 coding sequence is TGTGCCAGCAGAGGGGGACGGGAGCAGTACTTC. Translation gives CASRGGREQYF.

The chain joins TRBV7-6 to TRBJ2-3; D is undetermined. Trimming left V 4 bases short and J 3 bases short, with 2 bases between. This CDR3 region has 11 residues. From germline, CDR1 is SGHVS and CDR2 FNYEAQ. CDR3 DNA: TGTGCCAGCAGCTCGACAGATACGCAGTATTTT. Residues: CASSSTDTQYF.

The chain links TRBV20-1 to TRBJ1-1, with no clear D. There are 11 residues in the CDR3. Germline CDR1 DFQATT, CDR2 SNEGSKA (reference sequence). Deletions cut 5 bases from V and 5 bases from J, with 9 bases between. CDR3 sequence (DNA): TGCAGTGCTGGAGGTCCTACTGAAGCTTTCTTT. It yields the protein CSAGGPTEAFF.

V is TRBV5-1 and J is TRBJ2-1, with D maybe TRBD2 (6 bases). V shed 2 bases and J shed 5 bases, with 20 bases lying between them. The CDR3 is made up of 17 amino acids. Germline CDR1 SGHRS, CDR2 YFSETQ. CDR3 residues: CASSFPGPIGGDNEQFF. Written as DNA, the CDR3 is TGCGCCAGCAGCTTTCCGGGACCAATCGGGGGAGACAATGAGCAGTTCTTC. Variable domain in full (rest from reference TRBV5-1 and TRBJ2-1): KAGVTQTPRYLIKTRGQQVTLSCSPISGHRSVSWYQQTPGQGLQFLFEYFSETQRNKGNFPGRFSGRQFSNSRSEMNVSTLELGDSALYLCASSFPGPIGGDNEQFFGPGTRLTVL.

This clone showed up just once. CDR3: CATSRDLGGGTAGANVLTF. The DNA of the CDR3 is TGTGCCACCAGCAGAGATTTGGGCGGGGGGACAGCTGGGGCCAACGTCCTGACTTTC. This chain joins TRBV15 and TRBJ2-6; the D gene is possibly TRBD2 (8 bases). The germline V gene has CDR1 LNHNV and CDR2 YYDKDF (reference sequence). Between the trimmed V and J ends, which lost 0 bases and 2 bases, there was a span of 17 bases. CDR3 length equals 19 residues.

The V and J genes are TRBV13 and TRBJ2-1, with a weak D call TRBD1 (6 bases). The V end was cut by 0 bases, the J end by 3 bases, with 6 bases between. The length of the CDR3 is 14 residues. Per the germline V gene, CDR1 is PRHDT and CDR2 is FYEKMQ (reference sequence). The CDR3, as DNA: TGTGCCAGCAGCTTAGGACAGGGCTACAATGAGCAGTTCTTC. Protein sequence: CASSLGQGYNEQFF. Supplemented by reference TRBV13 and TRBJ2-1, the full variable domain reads AAGVIQSPRHLIKEKRETATLKCYPIPRHDTVYWYQQGPGQDPQFLISFYEKMQSDKGSIPDRFSAQQFSDYHSELNMSSLELGDSALYFCASSLGQGYNEQFFGPGTRLTVL.

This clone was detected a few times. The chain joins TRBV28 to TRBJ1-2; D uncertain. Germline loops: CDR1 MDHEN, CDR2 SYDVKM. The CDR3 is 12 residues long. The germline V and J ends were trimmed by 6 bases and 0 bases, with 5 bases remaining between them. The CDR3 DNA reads TGTGCCAGCAGCCCCGCTAACTATGGCTACACCTTC. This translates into CASSPANYGYTF.

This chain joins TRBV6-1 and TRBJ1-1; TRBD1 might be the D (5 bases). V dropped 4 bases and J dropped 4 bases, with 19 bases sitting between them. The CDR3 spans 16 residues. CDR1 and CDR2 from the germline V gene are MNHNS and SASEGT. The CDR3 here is CASSVLGKGLGTEAFF. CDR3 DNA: TGTGCCAGCAGTGTCCTGGGGAAGGGGCTGGGCACTGAAGCTTTCTTT.

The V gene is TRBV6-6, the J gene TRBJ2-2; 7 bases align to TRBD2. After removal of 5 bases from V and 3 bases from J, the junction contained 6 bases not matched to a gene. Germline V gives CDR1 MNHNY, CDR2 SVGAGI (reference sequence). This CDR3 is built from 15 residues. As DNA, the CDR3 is TGTGCCAGCAGTACTCAGCGGGGACACACCGGGGAGCTGTTTTTT. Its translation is CASSTQRGHTGELFF.

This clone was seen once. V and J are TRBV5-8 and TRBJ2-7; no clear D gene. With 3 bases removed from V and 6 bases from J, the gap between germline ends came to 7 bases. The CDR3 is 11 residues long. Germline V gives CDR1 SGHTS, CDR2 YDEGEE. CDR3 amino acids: CASSSFGEQYF. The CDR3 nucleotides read TGTGCCAGCAGCTCCTTCGGCGAGCAGTACTTC.

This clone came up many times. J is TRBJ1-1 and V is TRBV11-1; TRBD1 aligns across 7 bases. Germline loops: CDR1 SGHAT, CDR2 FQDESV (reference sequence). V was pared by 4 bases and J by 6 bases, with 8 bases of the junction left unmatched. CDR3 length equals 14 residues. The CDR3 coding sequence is TGTGCCAGCAGCTCCAGACAGGGAGAGGCTGAAGCTTTCTTT. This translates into CASSSRQGEAEAFF. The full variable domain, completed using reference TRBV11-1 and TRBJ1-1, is EAEVAQSPRYKITEKSQAVAFWCDPISGHATLYWYRQILGQGPELLVQFQDESVVDDSQLPKDRFSAERLKGVDSTLKIQPAELGDSAMYLCASSSRQGEAEAFFGQGTRLTVV.

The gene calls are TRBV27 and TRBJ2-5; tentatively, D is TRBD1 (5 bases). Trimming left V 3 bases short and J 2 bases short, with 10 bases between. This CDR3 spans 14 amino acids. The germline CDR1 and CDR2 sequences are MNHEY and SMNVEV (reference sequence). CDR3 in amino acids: CASSLGQTQETQYF. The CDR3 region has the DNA TGTGCCAGCAGTTTGGGGCAGACGCAAGAGACCCAGTACTTC.

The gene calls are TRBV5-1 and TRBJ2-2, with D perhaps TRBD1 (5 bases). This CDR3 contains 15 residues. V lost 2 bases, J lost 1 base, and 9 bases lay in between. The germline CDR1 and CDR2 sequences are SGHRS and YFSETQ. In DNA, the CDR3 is TGCGCCAGCAGCTTTCTGGGGCTGAACACCGGGGAGCTGTTTTTT. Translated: CASSFLGLNTGELFF.

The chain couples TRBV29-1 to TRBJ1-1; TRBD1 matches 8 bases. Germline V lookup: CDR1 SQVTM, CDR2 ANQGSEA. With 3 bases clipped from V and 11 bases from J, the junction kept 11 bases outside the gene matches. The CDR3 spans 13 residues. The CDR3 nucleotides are TGCAGCGTTGAGACAGGGGACCGCAGGGGGGCTTTCTTT. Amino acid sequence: CSVETGDRRGAFF.

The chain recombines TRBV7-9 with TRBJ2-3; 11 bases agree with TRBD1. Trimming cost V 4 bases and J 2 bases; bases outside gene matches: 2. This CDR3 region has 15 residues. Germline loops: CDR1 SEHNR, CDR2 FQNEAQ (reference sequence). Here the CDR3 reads CASSSGQGATDTQYF. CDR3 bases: TGTGCCAGCAGCTCTGGACAGGGGGCCACAGATACGCAGTATTTT.

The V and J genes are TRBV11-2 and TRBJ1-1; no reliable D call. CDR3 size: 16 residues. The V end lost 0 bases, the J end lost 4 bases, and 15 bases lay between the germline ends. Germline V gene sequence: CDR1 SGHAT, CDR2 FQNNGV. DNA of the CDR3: TGTGCCAGCAGCTTAGAAGGCAGCCACCGGGGCACTGAAGCTTTCTTT. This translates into CASSLEGSHRGTEAFF. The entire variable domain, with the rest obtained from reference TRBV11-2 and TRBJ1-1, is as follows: EAGVAQSPRYKIIEKRQSVAFWCNPISGHATLYWYQQILGQGPKLLIQFQNNGVVDDSQLPKDRFSAERLKGVDSTLKIQPAKLEDSAVYLCASSLEGSHRGTEAFFGQGTRLTVV.

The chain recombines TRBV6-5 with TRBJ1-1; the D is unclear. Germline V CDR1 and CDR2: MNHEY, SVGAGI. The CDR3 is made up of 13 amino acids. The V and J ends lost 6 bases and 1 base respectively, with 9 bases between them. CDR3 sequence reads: CASRVTPNTEAFF. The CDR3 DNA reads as TGTGCCAGCAGAGTGACACCGAACACTGAAGCTTTCTTT.

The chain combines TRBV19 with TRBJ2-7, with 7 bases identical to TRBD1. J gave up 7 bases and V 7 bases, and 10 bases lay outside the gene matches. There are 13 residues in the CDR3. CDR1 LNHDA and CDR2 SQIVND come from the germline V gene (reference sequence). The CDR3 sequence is CASMAGQAREQYF. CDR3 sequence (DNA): TGTGCCAGTATGGCTGGACAGGCGCGGGAGCAGTACTTC.

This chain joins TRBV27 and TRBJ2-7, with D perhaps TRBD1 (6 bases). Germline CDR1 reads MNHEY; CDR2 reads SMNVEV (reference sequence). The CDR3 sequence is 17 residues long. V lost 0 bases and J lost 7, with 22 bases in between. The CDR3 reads CASSLSLSMTGMGEQYF. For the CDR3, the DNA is TGTGCCAGCAGTTTATCATTATCCATGACAGGCATGGGGGAGCAGTACTTC.

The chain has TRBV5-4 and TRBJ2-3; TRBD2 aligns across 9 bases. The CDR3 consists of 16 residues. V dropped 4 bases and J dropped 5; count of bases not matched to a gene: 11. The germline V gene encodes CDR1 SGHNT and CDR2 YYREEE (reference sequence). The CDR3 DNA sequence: TGTGCCAGCAGCCCAGGAAGCGGGAGGAACTTAGATACGCAGTATTTT. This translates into CASSPGSGRNLDTQYF.